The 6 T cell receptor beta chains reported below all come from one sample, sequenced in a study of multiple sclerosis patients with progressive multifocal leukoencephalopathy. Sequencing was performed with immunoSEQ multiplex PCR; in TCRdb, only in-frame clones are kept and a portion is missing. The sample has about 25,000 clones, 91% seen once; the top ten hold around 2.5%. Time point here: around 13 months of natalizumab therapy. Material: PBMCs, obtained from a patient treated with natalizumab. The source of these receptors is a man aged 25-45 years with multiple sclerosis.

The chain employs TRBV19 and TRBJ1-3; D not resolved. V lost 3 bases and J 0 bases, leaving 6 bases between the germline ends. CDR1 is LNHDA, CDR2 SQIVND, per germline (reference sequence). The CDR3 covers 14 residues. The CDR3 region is CASSMGYSGNTIYF. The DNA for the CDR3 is TGTGCCAGTAGTATGGGTTACTCTGGAAACACCATATATTTT.

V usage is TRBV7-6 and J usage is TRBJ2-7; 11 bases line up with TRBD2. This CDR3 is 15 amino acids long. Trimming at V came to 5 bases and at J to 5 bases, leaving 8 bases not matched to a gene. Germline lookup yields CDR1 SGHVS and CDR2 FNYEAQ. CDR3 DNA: TGTGCCAGCAGCCCGGTAGCGGGAGGGGGCAACGAGCAGTACTTC. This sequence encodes CASSPVAGGGNEQYF.

Here the CDR3 reads CSARDLSTQYF. The CDR3 DNA reads as TGCAGTGCTAGAGATCTCAGTACGCAGTATTTT. V is TRBV20-1 and J is TRBJ2-3; D uncertain. The CDR3 runs to 11 residues. Trimming pared 0 bases from V and 8 bases from J, leaving 6 bases between. CDR1 and CDR2 from the germline V gene are DFQATT and SNEGSKA (reference sequence).

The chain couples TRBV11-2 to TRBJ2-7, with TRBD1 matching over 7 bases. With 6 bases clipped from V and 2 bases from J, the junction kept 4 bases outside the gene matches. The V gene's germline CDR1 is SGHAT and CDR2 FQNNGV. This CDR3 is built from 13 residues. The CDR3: CASRPGQTYEQYV. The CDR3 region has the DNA TGTGCCAGCAGGCCGGGACAGACCTACGAGCAGTACGTC.

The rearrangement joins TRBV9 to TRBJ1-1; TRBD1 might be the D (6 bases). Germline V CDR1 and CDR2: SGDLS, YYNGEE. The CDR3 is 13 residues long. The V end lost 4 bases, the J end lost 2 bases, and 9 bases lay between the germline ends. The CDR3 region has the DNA TGTGCCAGCAGCACGGACAGTAACACTGAAGCTTTCTTT. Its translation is CASSTDSNTEAFF.

The CDR3 nucleotides read TGTGCCAGTAGTATCTTCCGGGGGAAGTATACTGAAGCTTTCTTT. This translates into CASSIFRGKYTEAFF. V gene TRBV19 combines with J gene TRBJ1-1; a possible D gene is TRBD1 (5 bases). With 3 bases removed from V and 5 bases from J, the gap between germline ends came to 16 bases. This CDR3 contains 15 residues. From germline, CDR1 is LNHDA and CDR2 SQIVND (reference sequence).